This T cell receptor beta chain was documented in a study of T cell changes during pregnancy in multiple sclerosis. V lost 4 bases to trimming and J lost 3 bases; unmatched junction nucleotides: 6. CDR1 SGHRS and CDR2 YFSETQ come from the germline V gene. The CDR3 is made up of 15 amino acids. Method: immunoSEQ multiplex PCR; TCRdb's copy keeps in-frame clones and lacks some. The sample gives about 48,000 clones, around 94% of which show up once; around 0.9% is in the top ten. Sequences were derived from CD4+ T cells from peripheral blood mononuclear cells, sampled in the second trimester of pregnancy. V is TRBV5-1 and J is TRBJ1-4; 7 bases fit TRBD1. This receptor was taken from a female donor in good health, enrolled as a control in a pregnancy study. This CDR3 is CASSMDGTANEKLFF. The DNA of the CDR3 is TGCGCCAGCAGCATGGACGGGACAGCTAATGAAAAACTGTTTTTT.